The clone carrying this T cell receptor beta chain was found a few times. Its antigen is not identified. TCRdb fed the 5' RACE reads into MiXCR, producing one record per CDR3 protein. This table holds 290,000 or so distinct CDR3 sequences, just under 20% found once. The record originates from a study of T-cell memory formation after mild COVID-19. Study overall: TCR clusters showed largely donor specificity.

Findings and caveats of the study: Some responding clones appeared in pre-infection memory, suggesting cross-reactive memory joined. Those CD4+ clones that contracted were mainly in CM and EM (CD8+ ones in EMRA).

Sequencing was performed on PBMCs or a T cell subset sorted from them (not recorded which). This clonotype originated in a man aged 18 to 29 who had mild COVID-19 (a few samples of this study predate the infection). Cell type and time point are not known.

CDR3 bases: TGTGCCAGCAGCTTACAGGGTTATTCACCCCTCCACTTT. This sequence encodes CASSLQGYSPLHF. V usage is TRBV7-2 and J usage is TRBJ1-6, with D possibly being TRBD1 (5 bases). Trimming left V 2 bases short and J 8 bases short, with 7 bases between. CDR1 is SGHTA, CDR2 FQGNSA, per germline. The CDR3 consists of 13 residues.